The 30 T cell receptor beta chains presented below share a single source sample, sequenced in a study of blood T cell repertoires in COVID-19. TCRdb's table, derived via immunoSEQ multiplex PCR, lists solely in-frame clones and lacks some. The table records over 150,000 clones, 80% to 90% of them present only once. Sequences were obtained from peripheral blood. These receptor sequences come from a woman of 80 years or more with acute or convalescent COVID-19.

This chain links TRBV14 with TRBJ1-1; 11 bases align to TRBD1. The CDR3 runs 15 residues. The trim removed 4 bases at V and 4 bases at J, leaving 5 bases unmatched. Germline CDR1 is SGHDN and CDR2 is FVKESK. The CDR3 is CASSLRTGGGTEAFF. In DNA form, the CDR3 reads TGTGCCAGCAGCCTCCGGACAGGGGGCGGCACTGAAGCTTTCTTT. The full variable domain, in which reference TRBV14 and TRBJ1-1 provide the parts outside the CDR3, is EAGVTQFPSHSVIEKGQTVTLRCDPISGHDNLYWYRRVMGKEIKFLLHFVKESKQDESGMPNNRFLAERTGGTYSTLKVQPAELEDSGVYFCASSLRTGGGTEAFFGQGTRLTVV.

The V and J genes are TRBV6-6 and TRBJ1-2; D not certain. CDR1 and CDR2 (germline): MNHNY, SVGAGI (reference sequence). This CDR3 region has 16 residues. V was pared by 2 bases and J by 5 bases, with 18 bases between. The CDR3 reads CASSYTNTEFAYGYTF. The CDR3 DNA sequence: TGTGCCAGCAGTTACACCAACACAGAGTTCGCATATGGCTACACCTTC.

The CDR3 is CASSYAPPGSKEKLFF. CDR3 nucleotides: TGTGCCAGCAGTTATGCGCCCCCAGGGTCAAAGGAAAAACTGTTTTTT. The gene calls are TRBV6-5 and TRBJ1-4; a possible D gene is TRBD1 (5 bases). V lost 3 bases to trimming and J lost 8 bases, with 19 bases between them. This CDR3 contains 16 residues. Germline V gene lookup returns CDR1 MNHEY and CDR2 SVGAGI.

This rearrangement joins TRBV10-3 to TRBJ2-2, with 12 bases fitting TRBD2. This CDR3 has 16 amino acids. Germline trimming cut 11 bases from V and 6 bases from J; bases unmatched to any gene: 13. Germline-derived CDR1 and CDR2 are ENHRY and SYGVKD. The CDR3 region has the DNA TGTGCCTCCAACCCGACTAGCGGGAGAATGGCCGGGGAGCTGTTTTTT. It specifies CASNPTSGRMAGELFF.

The CDR3 nucleotides read TGCAGTGCTAGTAGTCCCACAGGGGTGGACTATGGCTACACCTTC. Its protein is CSASSPTGVDYGYTF. J is TRBJ1-2 and V is TRBV20-1; TRBD1 matches at 7 bases. The trim removed 3 bases at V and 3 bases at J, leaving 10 bases unmatched. This CDR3 has 15 amino acids. Per the germline V gene, CDR1 is DFQATT and CDR2 is SNEGSKA (reference sequence).

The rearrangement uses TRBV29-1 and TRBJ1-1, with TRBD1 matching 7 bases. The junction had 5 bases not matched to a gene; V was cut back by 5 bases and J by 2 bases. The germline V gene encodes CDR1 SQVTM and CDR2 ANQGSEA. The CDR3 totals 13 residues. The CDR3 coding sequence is TGCAGCGTTCGCCCAGGGGGAAACACTGAAGCTTTCTTT. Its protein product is CSVRPGGNTEAFF.

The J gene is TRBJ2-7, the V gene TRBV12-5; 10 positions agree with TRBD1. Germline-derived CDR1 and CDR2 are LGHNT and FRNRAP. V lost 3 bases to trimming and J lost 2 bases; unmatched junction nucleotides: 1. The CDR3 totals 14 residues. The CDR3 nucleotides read TGTGCTAGTGGTTTCGGGACAGGGGCCTACGAGCAGTACTTC. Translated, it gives CASGFGTGAYEQYF.

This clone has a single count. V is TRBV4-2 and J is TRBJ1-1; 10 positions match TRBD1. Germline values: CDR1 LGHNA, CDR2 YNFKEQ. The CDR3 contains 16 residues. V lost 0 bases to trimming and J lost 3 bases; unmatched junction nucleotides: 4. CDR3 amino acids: CASSQDGTGADTEAFF. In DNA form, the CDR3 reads TGTGCCAGCAGCCAAGATGGGACAGGGGCGGACACTGAAGCTTTCTTT.

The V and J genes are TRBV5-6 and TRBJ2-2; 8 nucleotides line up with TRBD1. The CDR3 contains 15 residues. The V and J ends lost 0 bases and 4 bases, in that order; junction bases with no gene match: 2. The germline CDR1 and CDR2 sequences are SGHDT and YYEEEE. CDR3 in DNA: TGTGCCAGCAGCTTGGACAGGGGGTTCACCGGGGAGCTGTTTTTT. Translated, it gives CASSLDRGFTGELFF.

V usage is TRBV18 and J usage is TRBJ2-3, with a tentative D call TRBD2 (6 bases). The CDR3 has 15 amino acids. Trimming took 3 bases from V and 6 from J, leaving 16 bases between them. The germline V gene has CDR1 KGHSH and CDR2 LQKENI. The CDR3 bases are TGTGCCAGCTCACCCCGGGGCGGGAACTCGGATACGCAGTATTTT. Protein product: CASSPRGGNSDTQYF.

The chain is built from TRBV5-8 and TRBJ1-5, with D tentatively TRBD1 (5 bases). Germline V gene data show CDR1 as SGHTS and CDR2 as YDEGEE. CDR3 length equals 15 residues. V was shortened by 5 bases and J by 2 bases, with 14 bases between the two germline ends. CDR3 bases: TGTGCCAGCAGTTTCGGGACTCTCGGCAATCAGCCCCAGCATTTT. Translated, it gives CASSFGTLGNQPQHF.

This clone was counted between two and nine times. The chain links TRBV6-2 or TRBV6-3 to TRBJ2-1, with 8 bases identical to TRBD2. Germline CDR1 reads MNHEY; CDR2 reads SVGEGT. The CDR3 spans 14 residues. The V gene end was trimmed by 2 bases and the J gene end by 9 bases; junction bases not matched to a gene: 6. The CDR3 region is CASSYLTSGGEQFF. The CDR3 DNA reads TGTGCCAGCAGTTACCTTACTAGCGGAGGTGAGCAGTTCTTC.

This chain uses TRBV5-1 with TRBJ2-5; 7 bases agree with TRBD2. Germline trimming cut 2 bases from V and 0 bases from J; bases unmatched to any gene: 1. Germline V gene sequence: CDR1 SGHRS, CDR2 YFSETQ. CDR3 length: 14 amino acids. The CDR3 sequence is CASSFGTNQETQYF. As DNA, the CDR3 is TGCGCCAGCAGCTTTGGGACTAACCAAGAGACCCAGTACTTC.

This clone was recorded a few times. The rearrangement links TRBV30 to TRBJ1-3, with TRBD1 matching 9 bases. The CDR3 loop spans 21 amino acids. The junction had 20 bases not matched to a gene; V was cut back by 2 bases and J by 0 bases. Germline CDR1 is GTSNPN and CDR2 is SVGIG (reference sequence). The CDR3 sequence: CAWSNNGVGDRVPFSGNTIYF. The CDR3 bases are TGTGCCTGGAGTAACAACGGGGTAGGGGACAGGGTACCCTTCTCTGGAAACACCATATATTTT.

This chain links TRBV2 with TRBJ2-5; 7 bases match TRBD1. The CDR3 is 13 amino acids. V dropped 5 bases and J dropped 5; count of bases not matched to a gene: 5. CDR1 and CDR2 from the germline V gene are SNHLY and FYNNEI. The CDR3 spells CASSKTGSETQYF. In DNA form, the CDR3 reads TGTGCCAGCAGTAAGACAGGGTCGGAGACCCAGTACTTC.

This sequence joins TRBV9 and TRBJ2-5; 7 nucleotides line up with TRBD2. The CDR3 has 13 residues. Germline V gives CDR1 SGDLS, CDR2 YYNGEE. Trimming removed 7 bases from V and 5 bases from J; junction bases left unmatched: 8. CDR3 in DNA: TGTGCCAGCGGGGAGGGGCCCGGGGAGACCCAGTACTTC. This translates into CASGEGPGETQYF.

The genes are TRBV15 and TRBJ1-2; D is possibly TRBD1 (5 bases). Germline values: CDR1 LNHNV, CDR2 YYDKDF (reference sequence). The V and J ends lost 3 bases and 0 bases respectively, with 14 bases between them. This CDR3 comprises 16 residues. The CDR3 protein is CATSRNRQIPNYGYTF. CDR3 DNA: TGTGCCACCAGCAGGAATAGACAGATCCCTAACTATGGCTACACCTTC. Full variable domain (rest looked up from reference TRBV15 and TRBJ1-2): DAMVIQNPRYQVTQFGKPVTLSCSQTLNHNVMYWYQQKSSQAPKLLFHYYDKDFNNEADTPDNFQSRRPNTSFCFLDIRSPGLGDTAMYLCATSRNRQIPNYGYTFGSGTRLTVV.

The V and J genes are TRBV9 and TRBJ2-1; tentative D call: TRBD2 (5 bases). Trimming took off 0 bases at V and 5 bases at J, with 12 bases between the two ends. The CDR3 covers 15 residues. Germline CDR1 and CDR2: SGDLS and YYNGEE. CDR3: CASSVAASTHNEQFF. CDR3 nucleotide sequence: TGTGCCAGCAGCGTAGCGGCTAGCACACACAATGAGCAGTTCTTC.

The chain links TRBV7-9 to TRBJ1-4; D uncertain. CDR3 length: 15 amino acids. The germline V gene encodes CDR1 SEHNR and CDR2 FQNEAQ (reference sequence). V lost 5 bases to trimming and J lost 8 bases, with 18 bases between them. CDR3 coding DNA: TGTGCCAGCAGCCCGGATAGCTCCCCGTTGGAAAAACTGTTTTTT. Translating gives CASSPDSSPLEKLFF.

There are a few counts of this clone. CDR3 in DNA: TGCGCCAGCAGCCAAGAAAGGGCGGGGGGACTTGAAAAACTGTTTTTT. Residues: CASSQERAGGLEKLFF. This chain links TRBV4-3 with TRBJ1-4; D perhaps matches TRBD1 (5 bases). V was pared by 0 bases and J by 7 bases, with 15 bases between. CDR1 LGHNA and CDR2 YSLEER come from the germline V gene. There are 16 residues in the CDR3.

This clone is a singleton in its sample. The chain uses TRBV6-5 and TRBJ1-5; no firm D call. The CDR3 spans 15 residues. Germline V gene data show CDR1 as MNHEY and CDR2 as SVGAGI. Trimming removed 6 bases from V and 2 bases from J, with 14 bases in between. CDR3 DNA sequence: TGTGCCAGCAGACATCTAGCAGCGGGCAATCAGCCCCAGCATTTT. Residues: CASRHLAAGNQPQHF.

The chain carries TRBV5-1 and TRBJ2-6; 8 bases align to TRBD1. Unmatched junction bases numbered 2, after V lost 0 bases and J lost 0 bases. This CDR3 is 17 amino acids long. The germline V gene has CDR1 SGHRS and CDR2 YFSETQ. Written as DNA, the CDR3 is TGCGCCAGCAGCTTGGCGACAGGGGTCTCTGGGGCCAACGTCCTGACTTTC. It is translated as CASSLATGVSGANVLTF.

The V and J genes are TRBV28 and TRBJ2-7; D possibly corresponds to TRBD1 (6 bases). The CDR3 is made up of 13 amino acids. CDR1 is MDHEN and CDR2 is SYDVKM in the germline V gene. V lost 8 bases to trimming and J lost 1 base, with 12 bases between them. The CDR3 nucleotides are TGTGCCAGCCTACTAGGGGGATCCTACGAGCAGTACTTC. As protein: CASLLGGSYEQYF. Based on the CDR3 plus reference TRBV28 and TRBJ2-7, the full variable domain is DVKVTQSSRYLVKRTGEKVFLECVQDMDHENMFWYRQDPGLGLRLIYFSYDVKMKEKGDIPEGYSVSREKKERFSLILESASTNQTSMYLCASLLGGSYEQYFGPGTRLTVT.

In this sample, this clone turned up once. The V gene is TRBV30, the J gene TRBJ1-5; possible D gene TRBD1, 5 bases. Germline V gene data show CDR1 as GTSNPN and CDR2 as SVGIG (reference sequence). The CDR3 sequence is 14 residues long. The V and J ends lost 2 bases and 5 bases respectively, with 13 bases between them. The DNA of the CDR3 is TGTGCCTGGAGTCCGGCGGGGGGGTATCAGCCCCAGCATTTT. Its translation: CAWSPAGGYQPQHF.

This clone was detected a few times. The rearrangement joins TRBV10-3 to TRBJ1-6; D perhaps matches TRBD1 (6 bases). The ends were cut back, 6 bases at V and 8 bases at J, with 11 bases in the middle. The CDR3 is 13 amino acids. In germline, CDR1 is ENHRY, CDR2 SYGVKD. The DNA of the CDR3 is TGTGCCATCAGCCAAGGACAGTATTCACCCCTCCACTTT. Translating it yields CAISQGQYSPLHF.

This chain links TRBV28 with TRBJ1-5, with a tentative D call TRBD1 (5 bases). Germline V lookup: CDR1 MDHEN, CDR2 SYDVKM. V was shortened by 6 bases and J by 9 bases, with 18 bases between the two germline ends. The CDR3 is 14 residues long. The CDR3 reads CASSLAGQVRPQHF. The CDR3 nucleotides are TGTGCCAGCAGCCTAGCGGGGCAAGTTCGGCCCCAGCATTTT.

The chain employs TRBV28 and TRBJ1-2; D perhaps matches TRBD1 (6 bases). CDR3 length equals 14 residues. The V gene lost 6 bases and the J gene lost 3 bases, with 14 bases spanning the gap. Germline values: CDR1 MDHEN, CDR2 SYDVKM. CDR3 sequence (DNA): TGTGCCAGCAGCCCTAGGACAGTAGACTATGGCTACACCTTC. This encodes CASSPRTVDYGYTF.

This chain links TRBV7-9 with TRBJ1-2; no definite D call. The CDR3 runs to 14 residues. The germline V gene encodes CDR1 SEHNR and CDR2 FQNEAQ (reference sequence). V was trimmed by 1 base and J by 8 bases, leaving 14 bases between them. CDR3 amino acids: CASSLDSPTQGYTF. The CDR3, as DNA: TGTGCCAGCAGCTTAGATAGCCCGACGCAGGGCTACACCTTC.

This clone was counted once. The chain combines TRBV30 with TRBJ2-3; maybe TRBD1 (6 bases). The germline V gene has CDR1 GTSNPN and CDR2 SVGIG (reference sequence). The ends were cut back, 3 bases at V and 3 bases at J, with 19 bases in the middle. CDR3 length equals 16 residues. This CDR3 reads CAWSSRGGDGTDTQYF. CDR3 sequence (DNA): TGTGCCTGGAGCTCCAGGGGCGGCGATGGGACAGATACGCAGTATTTT.

CDR3 DNA sequence: TGTGCCAGCAGCTATCTAGACAGTAAAGACACTGAAGCTTTCTTT. Its translation is CASSYLDSKDTEAFF. The chain links TRBV25-1 to TRBJ1-1, with TRBD1 as a possible D gene (5 bases). CDR1 is MGHDK, CDR2 SYGVNS, per germline. The CDR3 contains 15 residues. Between the trimmed V and J ends, which lost 6 bases and 3 bases, there was a span of 17 bases.